These 20 T cell receptor beta chains came from one sample sequenced in a study of post-analysis software for immune sequencing data. Incorporated into the TCR beta cDNA libraries were unique molecular identifiers, which served to reduce PCR and sequencing biases. In TCRdb, the PCR reads were re-called with MiXCR into one record per CDR3 protein. The data hold roughly 730,000 distinct CDR3 sequences, with about 32% observed a single time. Study conclusions and caveats: TRBV5-6, TRBV5-1 and TRBV20-1 were among a few TRBV segments more frequent in patients than controls.

These TCRs' antigens remain unknown. Material: blood. The receptors shown here come from a girl aged 10 to 17 with multiple sclerosis.

In its sample, this clonotype was seen many times. The chain uses TRBV6-5 and TRBJ2-7, with 7 bases identical to TRBD1. With V trimmed by 5 bases and J by 2 bases, 3 bases remained unmatched. CDR3 size: 13 residues. Germline CDR1 reads MNHEY; CDR2 reads SVGAGI. The CDR3 DNA reads TGTGCCAGCAGTAGGGACAGAACCTACGAGCAGTACTTC. It is translated as CASSRDRTYEQYF.

This clonotype turned up a few times. This chain uses TRBV11-2 with TRBJ2-5, with D tentatively TRBD1 (5 bases). Trimming took 5 bases from V and 6 from J, leaving 16 bases between them. This CDR3 spans 14 amino acids. Germline assignment: CDR1 SGHAT and CDR2 FQNNGV. The CDR3 loop reads CASSPTGRAKTQYF. CDR3 nucleotide sequence: TGTGCCAGCAGCCCGACGGGCAGGGCAAAGACCCAGTACTTC. Full variable domain (outside the CDR3, taken from reference TRBV11-2 and TRBJ2-5): EAGVAQSPRYKIIEKRQSVAFWCNPISGHATLYWYQQILGQGPKLLIQFQNNGVVDDSQLPKDRFSAERLKGVDSTLKIQPAKLEDSAVYLCASSPTGRAKTQYFGPGTRLLVL.

V is TRBV18 and J is TRBJ1-2, with D perhaps matching TRBD1 (6 bases). V lost 3 bases to trimming and J lost 8 bases, with 16 bases between them. The CDR3 contains 14 residues. Germline loops: CDR1 KGHSH, CDR2 LQKENI. The CDR3 loop is CASSPSAGEGGYTF. In nucleotides, the CDR3 is TGTGCCAGCTCACCCTCTGCAGGGGAAGGAGGCTACACCTTC.

This clonotype was seen a handful of times. This chain connects TRBV20-1 to TRBJ1-2; tentative D call: TRBD1 (5 bases). Germline lookup yields CDR1 DFQATT and CDR2 SNEGSKA (reference sequence). This CDR3 comprises 14 residues. V was clipped by 3 bases and J by 8 bases, with 19 bases between them. The CDR3 coding sequence is TGCAGTGCTAGTAGCCCGGGACTGGAGAAAGGCTACACCTTC. It translates to CSASSPGLEKGYTF.

The chain has TRBV6-6 and TRBJ1-1; possible D gene TRBD1, 5 bases. The CDR3 is made up of 12 amino acids. The germline gives CDR1 MNHNY, CDR2 SVGAGI (reference sequence). CDR3 nucleotides: TGTGGAACCGGGGACGGGAACACTGAAGCTTTCTTT. It translates to CGTGDGNTEAFF.

The chain combines TRBV18 with TRBJ1-1, with 12 bases identical to TRBD1. V was pared by 1 base and J by 3 bases, with 9 bases of the junction left unmatched. The germline V gene has CDR1 KGHSH and CDR2 LQKENI. The CDR3 loop spans 18 amino acids. The CDR3 DNA follows: TGTGCCAGCTCACCACTAACGGGACAGGGGGCGCTGGACACTGAAGCTTTCTTT. Translated: CASSPLTGQGALDTEAFF. Filled out from reference TRBV18 and TRBJ1-1, the complete variable domain reads NAGVMQNPRHLVRRRGQEARLRCSPMKGHSHVYWYRQLPEEGLKFMVYLQKENIIDESGMPKERFSAEFPKEGPSILRIQQVVRGDSAAYFCASSPLTGQGALDTEAFFGQGTRLTVV.

This sequence joins TRBV29-1 and TRBJ1-1; 8 nucleotides align to TRBD1. This CDR3 contains 16 residues. The junction had 18 bases not matched to a gene; V was cut back by 5 bases and J by 7 bases. Germline-derived CDR1 and CDR2 are SQVTM and ANQGSEA. The CDR3 region has the DNA TGCAGCGTTCCCCGGACAGGGTCGGCCTCATGGAATGAAGCTTTCTTT. It encodes CSVPRTGSASWNEAFF.

This clonotype was detected a few times. The chain carries TRBV11-2 and TRBJ2-1; 7 nucleotides align to TRBD2. The ends lost 1 base at V and 4 bases at J; junction bases unmatched: 7. The CDR3 totals 16 residues. CDR1 is SGHAT, CDR2 FQNNGV, per germline. The CDR3: CASSLVSSGPYNEQFF. The CDR3 coding sequence is TGTGCCAGCAGCTTAGTTTCTAGCGGACCTTACAATGAGCAGTTCTTC.

The rearrangement joins TRBV12-3 or TRBV12-4 to TRBJ1-3; D is ambiguous. V lost 5 bases to trimming and J lost 0 bases, with 8 bases between them. This CDR3 has 14 amino acids. CDR3 nucleotides: TGTGCCAGCAGTCGGCCTGGCTCTGGAAACACCATATATTTT. It encodes CASSRPGSGNTIYF.

The chain combines TRBV20-1 with TRBJ2-7; D might be TRBD1 (5 bases). This CDR3 comprises 14 residues. Per the germline V gene, CDR1 is DFQATT and CDR2 is SNEGSKA (reference sequence). The V end was cut by 5 bases, the J end by 0 bases, with 14 bases between. CDR3 amino acids: CSAPSPTGSYEQYF. In DNA form, the CDR3 reads TGCAGTGCTCCCTCACCCACAGGCTCCTACGAGCAGTACTTC.

This clonotype occurred once. The gene calls are TRBV12-3 or TRBV12-4 and TRBJ1-5, with D tentatively TRBD1 (5 bases). V dropped 5 bases and J dropped 4 bases, with 15 bases sitting between them. The CDR3 covers 15 residues. The CDR3 bases are TGTGCCAGCAGTCCCGCGGGACCGAAGAATCAGCCCCAGCATTTT. Its translation is CASSPAGPKNQPQHF.

The J gene is TRBJ1-2, the V gene TRBV6-5; no firm D call. Germline lookup yields CDR1 MNHEY and CDR2 SVGAGI. Trimming shortened V by 5 bases and J by 8 bases, and 12 bases separated the two germline ends. The CDR3 covers 12 residues. The chain's CDR3 is CASSPSAAGYTF. The CDR3 DNA reads as TGTGCCAGCAGTCCCTCTGCGGCGGGCTACACCTTC.

The V and J genes are TRBV13 and TRBJ1-1; 7 positions agree with TRBD1. Germline V gene data show CDR1 as PRHDT and CDR2 as FYEKMQ (reference sequence). Trimming at V came to 5 bases and at J to 4 bases, leaving 4 bases not matched to a gene. This CDR3 contains 13 residues. The CDR3 region is CASSRYRGTEAFF. Here the CDR3 DNA reads TGTGCCAGCAGCCGCTACAGGGGCACTGAAGCTTTCTTT.

The chain recombines TRBV20-1 with TRBJ1-5; D is undetermined. The V end was cut by 0 bases, the J end by 11 bases, with 11 bases between. CDR3 length equals 12 residues. CDR1 is DFQATT and CDR2 is SNEGSKA in the germline V gene (reference sequence). The CDR3 reads CSARDRAVAQHF. The DNA for the CDR3 is TGCAGTGCTAGAGATCGGGCAGTAGCCCAGCATTTT.

V and J are TRBV4-3 and TRBJ2-3; weak D call: TRBD2 (7 bases). This CDR3 is built from 15 residues. Germline CDR1 and CDR2: LGHNA and YSLEER. Between the trimmed V and J ends, which lost 4 bases and 3 bases, there was a span of 14 bases. The CDR3 region is CASSREGDATDTQYF. CDR3 nucleotide sequence: TGCGCCAGCAGCCGGGAGGGGGACGCAACAGATACGCAGTATTTT.

The table lists this clonotype with a few counts. The chain has TRBV4-3 and TRBJ2-3; D may match TRBD1 or TRBD2 (6 bases each). The CDR3 is 16 residues long. Germline-derived CDR1 and CDR2 are LGHNA and YSLEER. Trimming pared 0 bases from V and 6 bases from J, leaving 16 bases between. The CDR3: CASSQDPRGTRDTQYF. CDR3 coding DNA: TGCGCCAGCAGCCAAGATCCCCGGGGGACACGCGATACGCAGTATTTT.

For the CDR3, the DNA is TGTGCCAGCAGCTTAACGTGGGCAGGGAGCACAGATACGCAGTATTTT. Translation: CASSLTWAGSTDTQYF. The chain combines TRBV11-2 with TRBJ2-3, with TRBD1 as a possible D gene (5 bases). With 2 bases removed from V and 0 bases from J, the gap between germline ends came to 12 bases. This CDR3 is 16 amino acids long. Germline V gene lookup returns CDR1 SGHAT and CDR2 FQNNGV.

This clonotype was detected a few times. V is TRBV10-3 and J is TRBJ2-5; D gene unclear. Germline V gene lookup returns CDR1 ENHRY and CDR2 SYGVKD. V was pared by 0 bases and J by 3 bases, with 20 bases between. The CDR3 is 18 residues long. The CDR3 DNA sequence: TGTGCCATCAGTGAGTCTAGGGTTTTTCAGCTAAGGGAAGAGACCCAGTACTTC. Residues: CAISESRVFQLREETQYF.

The chain recombines TRBV5-1 with TRBJ2-7; 11 bases agree with TRBD2. The CDR3 has 16 residues. The V segment lost 3 bases and the J segment 5 bases; nucleotides outside the gene matches: 10. Germline CDR1 SGHRS, CDR2 YFSETQ. CDR3 residues: CASSSAGLAGGHEQYF. The CDR3 DNA is TGCGCCAGCAGCTCGGCGGGGCTAGCGGGAGGTCACGAGCAGTACTTC.

This clonotype has a handful of counts. The chain recombines TRBV20-1 with TRBJ1-2; D unresolved. CDR1 is DFQATT, CDR2 SNEGSKA, per germline (reference sequence). V was clipped by 4 bases and J by 7 bases, with 10 bases between them. CDR3 length: 11 amino acids. The CDR3 DNA sequence: TGCAGTGCTAAGCCGCAAGCTGGCTACACCTTC. Residues: CSAKPQAGYTF.